A single sample gave rise to the 27 T cell receptor beta chains below, sequenced in a study of cytomegalovirus exposure and HLA in healthy donors. With 60 Vbeta and 13 Jbeta primers, the PCR was carried out. TCRdb's copy holds only in-frame clones and misses some; the assay was immunoSEQ multiplex PCR. The data hold over 110,000 clones, with 75% to 85% observed a single time. Sample: PBMCs. The receptors derive from a female donor in good health and CMV-seronegative.

The rearrangement links TRBV9 to TRBJ2-2; D unresolved. The CDR3 contains 12 residues. V gave up 4 bases and J gave up 7 bases, with 8 bases separating them. Germline CDR1 and CDR2: SGDLS and YYNGEE. The CDR3 sequence: CASSPPGGELFF. The CDR3 DNA sequence: TGTGCCAGCAGCCCCCCCGGCGGGGAGCTGTTTTTT.

The chain is built from TRBV5-1 and TRBJ1-2; 9 bases fit TRBD1. This CDR3 is 13 amino acids long. Germline trimming cut 2 bases from V and 8 bases from J; bases unmatched to any gene: 4. Germline CDR1 is SGHRS and CDR2 is YFSETQ. This chain's CDR3 is CASSFGDREGYTF. The CDR3 DNA sequence: TGCGCCAGCAGCTTCGGGGACAGGGAGGGCTACACCTTC.

The CDR3 DNA reads as TGCGCCTCGAGAGGGGGACTAGCGGAGCAGTTCTTC. This sequence encodes CASRGGLAEQFF. This chain uses TRBV5-1 with TRBJ2-1, with TRBD2 identical over 10 bases. With 10 bases clipped from V and 10 bases from J, the junction kept 8 bases outside the gene matches. Germline V lookup: CDR1 SGHRS, CDR2 YFSETQ. The CDR3 length is 12 residues.

J is TRBJ1-2 and V is TRBV7-9; TRBD1 matches 10 bases. Germline loops: CDR1 SEHNR, CDR2 FQNEAQ (reference sequence). The CDR3 is 18 amino acids. J was trimmed by 0 bases and V by 5 bases; bases with no gene match: 12. CDR3 in DNA: TGTGCCAGCAGCCTCGCCCGGGACAGGGGAAGTCCTAACTATGGCTACACCTTC. This encodes CASSLARDRGSPNYGYTF.

This clone was recorded only once. The chain links TRBV11-1 to TRBJ2-5, with TRBD2 matching 15 bases. The CDR3 covers 18 residues. Trimming cost V 5 bases and J 0 bases; bases outside gene matches: 7. Germline V gene data show CDR1 as SGHAT and CDR2 as FQDESV (reference sequence). This CDR3 reads CASSKGTSGGTHQETQYF. CDR3 bases: TGTGCCAGCAGCAAAGGGACTAGCGGGGGGACTCACCAAGAGACCCAGTACTTC. Based on the CDR3 plus reference TRBV11-1 and TRBJ2-5, the full variable domain is EAEVAQSPRYKITEKSQAVAFWCDPISGHATLYWYRQILGQGPELLVQFQDESVVDDSQLPKDRFSAERLKGVDSTLKIQPAELGDSAMYLCASSKGTSGGTHQETQYFGPGTRLLVL.

J is TRBJ2-3 and V is TRBV5-5; 8 bases agree with TRBD1. Germline V lookup: CDR1 SGHKS, CDR2 YYEKEE (reference sequence). V was clipped by 4 bases and J by 1 base; unmatched bases: 5. This CDR3 spans 15 amino acids. CDR3 in amino acids: CASSARTGRTDTQYF. The CDR3 coding sequence is TGTGCCAGCAGCGCGCGGACAGGGCGCACAGATACGCAGTATTTT. The full variable domain, in which reference TRBV5-5 and TRBJ2-3 provide the parts outside the CDR3, is DAGVTQSPTHLIKTRGQQVTLRCSPISGHKSVSWYQQVLGQGPQFIFQYYEKEERGRGNFPDRFSARQFPNYSSELNVNALLLGDSALYLCASSARTGRTDTQYFGPGTRLTVL.

This clone was recorded once. One end of the junction does not line up with germline, which may come from a read error. The chain has TRBV7-7 and TRBJ2-1, with 9 bases lining up with TRBD2. The V gene's germline CDR1 is SSHAT and CDR2 FNYEAQ (reference sequence). The CDR3 totals 16 residues. CDR3 nucleotide sequence: TGTGCTAGCAGCTATGTTCGGACTAGCGTCTACAATGAGCAGTTCTTC. Translating it yields CASSYVRTSVYNEQFF.

The chain couples TRBV28 to TRBJ1-1; no clear D gene. Germline V CDR1 and CDR2: MDHEN, SYDVKM. Trimming removed 8 bases from V and 1 base from J, with 20 bases in between. The CDR3 length is 16 residues. CDR3 loop: CASESRVKRGNTEAFF. The CDR3 DNA is TGTGCCAGCGAATCCAGAGTAAAGCGGGGGAACACTGAAGCTTTCTTT.

The chain recombines TRBV15 with TRBJ1-6; 9 bases match TRBD1. Looked up from germline, CDR1 is LNHNV and CDR2 is YYDKDF (reference sequence). The CDR3 totals 16 residues. The trim removed 5 bases at V and 7 bases at J, leaving 9 bases unmatched. CDR3 bases: TGTGCCACCAGCCCTCAGGACAGGGGCGGAAATTCACCCCTCCACTTT. Protein: CATSPQDRGGNSPLHF.

The V gene is TRBV19, the J gene TRBJ1-4; no definite D call. CDR1 LNHDA and CDR2 SQIVND come from the germline V gene (reference sequence). The V and J ends lost 4 bases and 6 bases respectively, with 9 bases between them. The length of the CDR3 is 13 residues. The CDR3: CASSNELYEKLFF. The CDR3 DNA sequence: TGTGCCAGTAGTAATGAACTGTATGAAAAACTGTTTTTT.

V usage is TRBV6-6 and J usage is TRBJ1-6, with a possible D match to TRBD1 (6 bases). The CDR3 runs 14 residues. The V end was cut by 4 bases, the J end by 8 bases, with 12 bases between. Per germline, CDR1 MNHNY and CDR2 SVGAGI (reference sequence). The CDR3 region is CASSSNRVDSPLHF. The DNA for the CDR3 is TGTGCCAGCAGTTCTAACAGGGTAGATTCACCCCTCCACTTT.

This clone has only a few counts. V is TRBV5-1 and J is TRBJ1-4; 8 nucleotides align to TRBD1. With 0 bases clipped from V and 5 bases from J, the junction kept 6 bases outside the gene matches. This CDR3 is 16 amino acids long. Germline CDR1 reads SGHRS; CDR2 reads YFSETQ. CDR3 residues: CASSLEGQGLNEKLFF. In DNA form, the CDR3 reads TGCGCCAGCAGCTTGGAAGGACAGGGCCTAAATGAAAAACTGTTTTTT.

The V call is TRBV7-6, the J call TRBJ1-5, with a tentative D call TRBD1 (5 bases). V lost 5 bases to trimming and J lost 1 base, with 12 bases between them. This CDR3 is built from 15 residues. Germline V gene sequence: CDR1 SGHVS, CDR2 FNYEAQ. In DNA form, the CDR3 reads TGTGCCAGCAGCATCGGGGGGAGGAGCAATCAGCCCCAGCATTTT. This gives the protein CASSIGGRSNQPQHF.

Only a few counts were recorded for this clone. The CDR3 reads CASSLTGMDEAFF. The CDR3 DNA reads TGTGCCAGCAGTTTGACGGGAATGGATGAAGCTTTCTTT. The chain uses TRBV27 and TRBJ1-1; no clear D gene. Germline V gives CDR1 MNHEY, CDR2 SMNVEV (reference sequence). This CDR3 region has 13 residues. Trimming pared 3 bases from V and 7 bases from J, leaving 12 bases between.

The chain employs TRBV6-5 and TRBJ1-2; 12 positions agree with TRBD1. CDR3 length equals 15 residues. V trimming: 5 bases; J trimming: 6 bases; junction bases outside the gene matches: 7. Germline V CDR1 and CDR2: MNHEY, SVGAGI. The CDR3 is CASSRGTGGPHGYTF. CDR3 DNA: TGTGCCAGCAGTCGAGGGACAGGGGGCCCCCATGGCTACACCTTC.

The chain is built from TRBV28 and TRBJ2-7; TRBD1 matches 8 bases. The CDR3 totals 15 residues. The V gene end was trimmed by 5 bases and the J gene end by 4 bases; junction bases not matched to a gene: 10. The V gene's germline CDR1 is MDHEN and CDR2 SYDVKM. CDR3 in amino acids: CASSRIQGAVYEQYF. Here the CDR3 DNA reads TGTGCCAGCAGTCGAATTCAGGGGGCAGTGTACGAGCAGTACTTC.

This clone was recorded only once. This chain connects TRBV15 to TRBJ2-7; D is unclear. The CDR3 is 13 residues long. Germline V gene sequence: CDR1 LNHNV, CDR2 YYDKDF (reference sequence). With 0 bases removed from V and 4 bases from J, the gap between germline ends came to 7 bases. The CDR3 sequence: CATSRDLLYEQYF. In nucleotides, the CDR3 is TGTGCCACCAGCAGAGATCTCCTTTACGAGCAGTACTTC.

The chain couples TRBV14 to TRBJ2-7, with D hard to call. Trimming took 2 bases from V and 4 from J, leaving 15 bases between them. Germline CDR1 SGHDN, CDR2 FVKESK. The CDR3 spans 15 residues. The DNA for the CDR3 is TGTGCCAGCAGCCAAAGTAGTGCCTCCGCTTACGAGCAGTACTTC. Residues: CASSQSSASAYEQYF.

This clone was detected a few times. The genes are TRBV19 and TRBJ2-1, with a tentative D call TRBD2 (7 bases). The CDR3 consists of 16 residues. Germline V gives CDR1 LNHDA, CDR2 SQIVND (reference sequence). V shed 6 bases and J shed 4 bases, with 19 bases lying between them. Here the CDR3 reads CASRGRRGGFYNEQFF. CDR3 in DNA: TGTGCCAGTAGAGGTAGGAGGGGGGGATTTTACAATGAGCAGTTCTTC. Drawing the rest from reference TRBV19 and TRBJ2-1, the complete variable domain is DGGITQSPKYLFRKEGQNVTLSCEQNLNHDAMYWYRQDPGQGLRLIYYSQIVNDFQKGDIAEGYSVSREKKESFPLTVTSAQKNPTAFYLCASRGRRGGFYNEQFFGPGTRLTVL.

This clone was counted between two and nine times. The J gene is TRBJ2-3, the V gene TRBV5-1; 8 bases match TRBD1. The germline gives CDR1 SGHRS, CDR2 YFSETQ. The junction had 9 bases not matched to a gene; V was cut back by 3 bases and J by 3 bases. The CDR3 totals 16 residues. CDR3 loop: CASSWSTGAVTDTQYF. DNA of the CDR3: TGCGCCAGCAGCTGGTCGACAGGGGCCGTAACAGATACGCAGTATTTT.

The rearrangement uses TRBV11-2 and TRBJ2-3; 8 positions agree with TRBD2. Germline V CDR1 and CDR2: SGHAT, FQNNGV. Trimming removed 5 bases from V and 5 bases from J; junction bases left unmatched: 9. This CDR3 contains 15 residues. The CDR3 here is CASSGSGTSGDTQYF. As DNA, the CDR3 is TGTGCCAGCAGCGGGTCAGGGACTAGTGGAGATACGCAGTATTTT.

The rearrangement uses TRBV11-2 and TRBJ2-2; the D gene is possibly TRBD1 (5 bases). V was clipped by 5 bases and J by 7 bases, with 14 bases between them. Germline CDR1 is SGHAT and CDR2 is FQNNGV. The CDR3 is 14 residues long. CDR3 region: CASSLDILSGELFF. The CDR3 DNA reads TGTGCCAGCAGCCTGGACATCCTCAGCGGGGAGCTGTTTTTT.

V gene TRBV9 combines with J gene TRBJ2-5, with 8 bases identical to TRBD1. Germline values: CDR1 SGDLS, CDR2 YYNGEE. The CDR3 length is 14 residues. Trimming removed 3 bases from V and 6 bases from J; junction bases left unmatched: 7. The DNA of the CDR3 is TGTGCCAGCAGCGGTGGACAGGGTTTAAAGACCCAGTACTTC. The encoded protein is CASSGGQGLKTQYF.

This clone was seen a single time. This chain joins TRBV5-1 and TRBJ2-3; the match to TRBD1 covers 9 bases. CDR3 size: 15 residues. The V and J ends lost 7 bases and 4 bases, in that order; junction bases with no gene match: 10. Per the germline V gene, CDR1 is SGHRS and CDR2 is YFSETQ. Here the CDR3 DNA reads TGCGCCAGCCGAACGTGGGGGACAGGGCCAGATACGCAGTATTTT. Protein: CASRTWGTGPDTQYF.

The rearrangement links TRBV6-4 to TRBJ1-4; D is ambiguous. This CDR3 spans 16 amino acids. The germline gives CDR1 MRHNA, CDR2 SNTAGT. Trimming left V 3 bases short and J 0 bases short, with 11 bases between. In DNA form, the CDR3 reads TGTGCCAGCAGTGAGTCGATTGGGCCAACTAATGAAAAACTGTTTTTT. This sequence encodes CASSESIGPTNEKLFF.

About this clone: The junction shows a germline mismatch at one end, possibly a read error. The same CDR3 is also encoded by other DNA sequences in this sample. The rearrangement joins TRBV10-3 to TRBJ1-2; the match to TRBD1 covers 7 bases. The V gene's germline CDR1 is ENHRY and CDR2 SYGVKD. The CDR3 spans 17 residues. The CDR3 DNA follows: TGTGCCATCATGCGGTCCAGACAGGGAAGCAAACCAAATGGCTACACCTTT. Residues: CAIMRSRQGSKPNGYTF.

The chain recombines TRBV10-3 with TRBJ1-3; 7 bases match TRBD1. The CDR3 totals 13 residues. Germline-derived CDR1 and CDR2 are ENHRY and SYGVKD. J was trimmed by 5 bases and V by 10 bases; bases with no gene match: 8. This CDR3 reads CATSQGGRNTIYF. In nucleotides, the CDR3 is TGTGCCACTTCCCAGGGGGGTAGAAACACCATATATTTT.